A single T cell receptor (beta chain) is shown here with its context. The data belong to a study of PD-L1 blockade in urothelial cancer. Study-wide context: In the mid-2010s, patients got going on atezolizumab, taking 1,200 mg intravenously every 3 weeks. Chemotherapy regimens numbering 0 to 3 had been given to patients.

Each patient gave between 1 and 8 samples, pretreatment and on-treatment. This table comes from immunoSEQ multiplex PCR, and its TCRdb copy is limited to in-frame clones, with some not included. The sample gives 20,000 to 30,000 clones, about 86% of which show up once; roughly 30% is in the top ten. The clonotype originates from a man in his sixties with urothelial cancer. Sequences were derived from PBMCs, sampled around atezolizumab (anti-PD-L1) treatment.

CDR3 DNA sequence: TGTGCCAGCAGCCTTGGACTAGAAACACAAGAGACCCAGTACTTC. It encodes CASSLGLETQETQYF. The V gene is TRBV11-2, the J gene TRBJ2-5; 7 bases agree with TRBD2. CDR1 is SGHAT, CDR2 FQNNGV, per germline. The junction had 8 bases not matched to a gene; V was cut back by 5 bases and J by 2 bases. The CDR3 runs to 15 residues.